These 17 T cell receptor beta chains originate from one sample sequenced in a study of cytomegalovirus exposure and HLA in healthy donors. This PCR relied on a set of 60 Vbeta primers and 13 Jbeta primers. Method: immunoSEQ multiplex PCR; TCRdb's copy keeps in-frame clones and lacks some. The sample has some 120,000 clones, roughly 82% seen once. The sequencing sample was made of PBMCs. Receptors originate from a woman between 40 and 55 years old in good health and CMV-seropositive.

The genes are TRBV19 and TRBJ2-5; tentative D call: TRBD1 (6 bases). This CDR3 region has 10 residues. Germline values: CDR1 LNHDA, CDR2 SQIVND (reference sequence). V shed 11 bases and J shed 3 bases, with 7 bases lying between them. The CDR3 DNA follows: TGTGCCTCAGGGGAAGAGACCCAGTACTTC. Residues: CASGEETQYF.

CDR3 DNA sequence: TGCGCCATAGCGGACAGGCGGAGTTTGAGCAATCAGCCCCAGCATTTT. It codes for CAIADRRSLSNQPQHF. The chain combines TRBV5-1 with TRBJ1-5, with 7 nucleotides matching TRBD1. Germline CDR1 and CDR2: SGHRS and YFSETQ. J gave up 1 base and V 9 bases, and 13 bases lay outside the gene matches. The CDR3 contains 16 residues. The full variable domain, with the rest looked up from reference TRBV5-1 and TRBJ1-5, is KAGVTQTPRYLIKTRGQQVTLSCSPISGHRSVSWYQQTPGQGLQFLFEYFSETQRNKGNFPGRFSGRQFSNSRSEMNVSTLELGDSALYLCAIADRRSLSNQPQHFGDGTRLSIL.

The chain carries TRBV28 and TRBJ2-1, with 8 bases identical to TRBD2. Germline lookup yields CDR1 MDHEN and CDR2 SYDVKM. Trimming took 3 bases from V and 9 from J; bases not matched to a gene: 4. The CDR3 runs 13 residues. CDR3 bases: TGTGCCAGCAGTTTGGCGGGAGGATCTGAGCAGTTCTTC. The encoded protein is CASSLAGGSEQFF.

V gene TRBV7-7 combines with J gene TRBJ2-2; D uncertain. CDR3 length: 13 residues. The germline CDR1 and CDR2 sequences are SSHAT and FNYEAQ (reference sequence). V lost 4 bases and J 0 bases, leaving 3 bases between the germline ends. The CDR3 DNA sequence: TGTGCCAGCAGCTCTTCGAACACCGGGGAGCTGTTTTTT. This gives the protein CASSSSNTGELFF.

The chain links TRBV29-1 to TRBJ2-3; D may be TRBD2 (7 bases). V was pared by 3 bases and J by 1 base, with 14 bases between. The germline V gene encodes CDR1 SQVTM and CDR2 ANQGSEA. The CDR3 spans 15 residues. The CDR3 reads CSVDGEGGGTDTQYF. The CDR3 DNA sequence: TGCAGCGTTGACGGGGAGGGGGGCGGCACAGATACGCAGTATTTT.

This sequence joins TRBV5-1 and TRBJ2-7; D may be TRBD1 (6 bases). V was clipped by 2 bases and J by 6 bases, with 6 bases between them. Germline values: CDR1 SGHRS, CDR2 YFSETQ. The CDR3 runs 11 residues. The CDR3 here is CASSLQGEQYF. CDR3 bases: TGCGCCAGCAGCTTACAGGGCGAGCAGTACTTC.

CDR3 in amino acids: CASSAKQGSYEQYF. As DNA, the CDR3 is TGTGCCAGTAGTGCAAAACAGGGGTCCTACGAGCAGTACTTC. The rearrangement links TRBV19 to TRBJ2-7; 7 bases line up with TRBD1. Germline values: CDR1 LNHDA, CDR2 SQIVND (reference sequence). V gave up 5 bases and J gave up 1 base; unmatched junction bases: 5. This CDR3 spans 14 amino acids.

The chain recombines TRBV18 with TRBJ2-2; TRBD1 aligns across 7 bases. J was trimmed by 5 bases and V by 2 bases; bases with no gene match: 8. Germline loops: CDR1 KGHSH, CDR2 LQKENI. The CDR3 has 16 amino acids. The CDR3 reads CASSPRRQGETGELFF. The CDR3, as DNA: TGTGCCAGCTCACCAAGGAGGCAGGGGGAGACCGGGGAGCTGTTTTTT.

The chain has TRBV28 and TRBJ2-2; TRBD1 is a possible D gene (6 bases). Germline V lookup: CDR1 MDHEN, CDR2 SYDVKM. V was cut by 10 bases and J by 7 bases, with 25 bases left in between. The CDR3 totals 16 residues. The CDR3 DNA reads as TGTGCCACCAGAAAAGCCCCAGGGGCGCGTGGCGGGGAGCTGTTTTTT. Encoded protein: CATRKAPGARGGELFF.

V and J are TRBV5-6 and TRBJ2-1; D possibly corresponds to TRBD1 (6 bases). The ends were cut back, 4 bases at V and 2 bases at J, with 10 bases in the middle. This CDR3 comprises 14 residues. CDR1 is SGHDT and CDR2 is YYEEEE in the germline V gene. CDR3 DNA: TGTGCCAGCAGCACGGACAGCACCTACAATGAGCAGTTCTTC. Translated: CASSTDSTYNEQFF.

The V call is TRBV6-1, the J call TRBJ2-3, with TRBD2 matching 11 bases. Germline loops: CDR1 MNHNS, CDR2 SASEGT. The CDR3 extends over 15 amino acids. With V trimmed by 4 bases and J by 6 bases, 6 bases remained unmatched. The chain's CDR3 is CASSVAGGPLDTQYF. CDR3 bases: TGTGCCAGCAGTGTAGCGGGAGGGCCCCTCGATACGCAGTATTTT.

The chain combines TRBV2 with TRBJ1-1; D remains unclear. V lost 7 bases, J lost 4 bases, and 16 bases lay in between. In germline, CDR1 is SNHLY, CDR2 FYNNEI. CDR3 length: 14 residues. In nucleotides, the CDR3 is TGTGCCAGCATGCCCGTATCCTGGAGCACTGAAGCTTTCTTT. This translates into CASMPVSWSTEAFF.

The chain uses TRBV18 and TRBJ2-2; 10 bases map to TRBD1. V was clipped by 1 base and J by 7 bases; unmatched bases: 6. Germline V lookup: CDR1 KGHSH, CDR2 LQKENI. The CDR3 extends over 16 amino acids. DNA of the CDR3: TGTGCCAGCTCACCACGAGGGACAGGGGCTAGCGGGGAGCTGTTTTTT. Translation: CASSPRGTGASGELFF.

J is TRBJ2-5 and V is TRBV7-3; TRBD2 matches 15 bases. This CDR3 contains 17 residues. Per the germline V gene, CDR1 is SGHTA and CDR2 is FQGTGA. V dropped 5 bases and J dropped 1; count of bases not matched to a gene: 5. CDR3 sequence (DNA): TGTGCCAGCAGCCTAGGGACTAGCGGGAGGTTCCAAGAGACCCAGTACTTC. Its protein product is CASSLGTSGRFQETQYF.

The chain is built from TRBV18 and TRBJ1-4; TRBD1 agrees at 7 bases. Germline assignment: CDR1 KGHSH and CDR2 LQKENI. J was trimmed by 5 bases and V by 2 bases; bases with no gene match: 8. The CDR3 is made up of 16 amino acids. The CDR3 DNA reads TGTGCCAGCTCACCAAGAGTGACAGGGCCGAATGAAAAACTGTTTTTT. Translating gives CASSPRVTGPNEKLFF.

This clone was counted a single time. This chain connects TRBV11-1 to TRBJ1-2, with TRBD1 matching 10 bases. J was trimmed by 2 bases and V by 5 bases; bases with no gene match: 5. The CDR3 has 15 residues. Germline CDR1 is SGHAT and CDR2 is FQDESV (reference sequence). CDR3 coding DNA: TGTGCCAGCAGCCCTCGGACAGGGGGAAACTATGGCTACACCTTC. It specifies CASSPRTGGNYGYTF.

The chain uses TRBV10-3 and TRBJ2-7, with D uncertain. Germline CDR1 ENHRY, CDR2 SYGVKD. The CDR3 consists of 13 residues. Trimming took off 4 bases at V and 6 bases at J, with 13 bases between the two ends. The CDR3: CAISAPLSVEQYF. The CDR3, as DNA: TGTGCCATCAGTGCCCCTCTATCGGTCGAGCAGTACTTC.